One and the same sample provided the 9 T cell receptor beta chains below, sequenced in a study of neoadjuvant anti-PD-1 for oral cavity cancer. Generated by immunoSEQ multiplex PCR, the TCRdb table keeps only in-frame clones and is missing some. The sample holds approximately 83,000 clones, approximately 80% seen once. This specimen consisted of PBMCs, obtained before nivolumab (anti-PD-1) treatment. The origin of the receptors is a person between 40 and 85 years old with oral cavity squamous cell carcinoma.

This chain joins TRBV11-2 and TRBJ1-1, with D unclear. Germline values: CDR1 SGHAT, CDR2 FQNNGV. The CDR3 extends over 14 amino acids. V dropped 9 bases and J dropped 0 bases, with 14 bases sitting between them. The CDR3, as DNA: TGTGCCAGTAGCCCCGGGCAGGTGAACACTGAAGCTTTCTTT. Translated, it gives CASSPGQVNTEAFF.

The chain couples TRBV9 to TRBJ2-1; the D gene is possibly TRBD2 (7 bases). Trimming left V 4 bases short and J 9 bases short, with 17 bases between. CDR3 length equals 14 residues. Germline loops: CDR1 SGDLS, CDR2 YYNGEE. The CDR3 is CASSPGAGAGEQFF. The DNA of the CDR3 is TGTGCCAGCAGCCCAGGGGCGGGAGCTGGTGAGCAGTTCTTC.

The chain is built from TRBV6-6 and TRBJ1-2; 9 bases agree with TRBD1. With 6 bases clipped from V and 0 bases from J, the junction kept 5 bases outside the gene matches. The CDR3 covers 15 residues. The germline gives CDR1 MNHNY, CDR2 SVGAGI (reference sequence). The CDR3 sequence: CASRRGQGTNYGYTF. CDR3 nucleotide sequence: TGTGCCAGCAGAAGGGGACAGGGCACTAACTATGGCTACACCTTC.

The V call is TRBV7-8, the J call TRBJ2-7; 7 bases agree with TRBD2. CDR3 length: 14 residues. V was clipped by 4 bases and J by 1 base; unmatched bases: 4. Per the germline V gene, CDR1 is SGHVS and CDR2 is FQNEAQ. The CDR3 nucleotides read TGTGCCAGCAGCTCCCGGGACTATTCCTACGAGCAGTACTTC. Protein product: CASSSRDYSYEQYF.

CDR3 in amino acids: CASSQDRSPLWGRGENIQYF. The CDR3 bases are TGTGCCAGCAGCCAAGATAGGAGCCCTCTATGGGGGAGGGGGGAAAACATTCAGTACTTC. This chain links TRBV4-2 with TRBJ2-4, with D maybe TRBD2 (7 bases). This CDR3 contains 20 residues. Germline lookup yields CDR1 LGHNA and CDR2 YNFKEQ. The germline V and J ends were trimmed by 0 bases and 5 bases, with 26 bases remaining between them.

The chain recombines TRBV28 with TRBJ2-7; D is perhaps TRBD1 (6 bases). The V end was cut by 8 bases, the J end by 3 bases, with 17 bases between. This CDR3 spans 14 amino acids. Germline CDR1 and CDR2: MDHEN and SYDVKM. The CDR3 coding sequence is TGTGCCAGCCAAAACCCGAACAGGGTCTACGAGCAGTACTTC. It codes for CASQNPNRVYEQYF.

The chain couples TRBV2 to TRBJ1-3, with a weak D call TRBD1 (6 bases). The CDR3 totals 13 residues. CDR1 is SNHLY, CDR2 FYNNEI, per germline. V was trimmed by 6 bases and J by 8 bases, leaving 14 bases between them. The CDR3 nucleotides read TGTGCCAGCAGGATAACCTCAGGGGACACCATATATTTT. It translates to CASRITSGDTIYF.

The J gene is TRBJ2-5, the V gene TRBV6-1; D gene ambiguous. CDR3 length: 13 residues. Germline lookup yields CDR1 MNHNS and CDR2 SASEGT. The ends were cut back, 10 bases at V and 5 bases at J, with 17 bases in the middle. CDR3 sequence: CATTRAIGETQYF. CDR3 nucleotides: TGTGCCACCACAAGGGCCATAGGGGAGACCCAGTACTTC.

A note on this clone: Other nucleotide sequences from this sample produce the same CDR3. The CDR3 sequence is CASSERGHQETQYF. CDR3 nucleotides: TGTGCCAGCAGTGAGCGGGGACACCAAGAGACCCAGTACTTC. The chain joins TRBV25-1 to TRBJ2-5; tentatively, D is TRBD2 (6 bases). Germline V lookup: CDR1 MGHDK, CDR2 SYGVNS. The CDR3 is 14 residues long. The V end was cut by 3 bases, the J end by 0 bases, with 8 bases between.